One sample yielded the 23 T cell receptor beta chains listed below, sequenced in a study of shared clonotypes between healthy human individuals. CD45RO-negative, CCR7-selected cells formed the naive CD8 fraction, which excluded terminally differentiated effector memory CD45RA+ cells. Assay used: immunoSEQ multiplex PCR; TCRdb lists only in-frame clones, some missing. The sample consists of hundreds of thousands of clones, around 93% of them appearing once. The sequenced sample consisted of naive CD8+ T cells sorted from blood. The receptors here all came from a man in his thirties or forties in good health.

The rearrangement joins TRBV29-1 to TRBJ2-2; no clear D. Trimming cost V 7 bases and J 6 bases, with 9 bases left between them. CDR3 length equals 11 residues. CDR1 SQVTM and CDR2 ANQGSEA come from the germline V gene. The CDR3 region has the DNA TGCAGCGCCGGTACGCCCGGGGAGCTGTTTTTT. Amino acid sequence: CSAGTPGELFF.

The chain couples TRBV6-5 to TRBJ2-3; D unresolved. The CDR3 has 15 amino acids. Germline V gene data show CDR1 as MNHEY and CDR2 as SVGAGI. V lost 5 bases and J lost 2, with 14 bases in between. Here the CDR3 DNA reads TGTGCCAGCAGTCCCTGGGAAGGCTTCACAGATACGCAGTATTTT. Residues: CASSPWEGFTDTQYF.

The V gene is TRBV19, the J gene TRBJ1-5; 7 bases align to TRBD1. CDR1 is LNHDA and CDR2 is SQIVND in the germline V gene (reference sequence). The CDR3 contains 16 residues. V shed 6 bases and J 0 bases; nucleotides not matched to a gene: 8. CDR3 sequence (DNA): TGTGCCAGTAGAGCCGGGACAGATTATAGCAATCAGCCCCAGCATTTT. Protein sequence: CASRAGTDYSNQPQHF.

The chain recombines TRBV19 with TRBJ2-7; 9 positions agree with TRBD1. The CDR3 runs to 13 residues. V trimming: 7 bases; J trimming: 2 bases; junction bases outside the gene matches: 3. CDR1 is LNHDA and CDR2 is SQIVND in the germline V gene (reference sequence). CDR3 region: CASKRTGAYEQYF. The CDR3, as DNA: TGTGCCAGTAAGAGGACAGGGGCCTACGAGCAGTACTTC.

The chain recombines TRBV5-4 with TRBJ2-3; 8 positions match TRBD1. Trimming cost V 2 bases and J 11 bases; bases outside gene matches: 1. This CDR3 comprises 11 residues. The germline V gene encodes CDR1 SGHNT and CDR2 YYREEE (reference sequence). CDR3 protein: CASSFGTGQYF. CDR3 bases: TGTGCCAGCAGCTTCGGGACAGGGCAGTATTTT.

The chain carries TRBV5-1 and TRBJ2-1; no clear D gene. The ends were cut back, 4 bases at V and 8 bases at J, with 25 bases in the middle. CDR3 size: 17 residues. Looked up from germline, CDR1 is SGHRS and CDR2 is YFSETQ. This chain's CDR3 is CASSPDEPGAFPDEQFF. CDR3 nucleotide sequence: TGCGCCAGCAGCCCAGATGAGCCCGGCGCTTTCCCCGATGAGCAGTTCTTC. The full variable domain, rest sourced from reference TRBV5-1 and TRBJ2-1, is KAGVTQTPRYLIKTRGQQVTLSCSPISGHRSVSWYQQTPGQGLQFLFEYFSETQRNKGNFPGRFSGRQFSNSRSEMNVSTLELGDSALYLCASSPDEPGAFPDEQFFGPGTRLTVL.

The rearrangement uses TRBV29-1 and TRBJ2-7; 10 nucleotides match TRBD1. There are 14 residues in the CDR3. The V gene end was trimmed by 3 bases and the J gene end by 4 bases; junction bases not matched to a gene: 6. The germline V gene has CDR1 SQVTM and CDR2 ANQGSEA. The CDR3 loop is CSVEKGQGYYEQYF. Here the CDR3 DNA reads TGCAGCGTTGAGAAGGGACAGGGGTATTACGAGCAGTACTTC.

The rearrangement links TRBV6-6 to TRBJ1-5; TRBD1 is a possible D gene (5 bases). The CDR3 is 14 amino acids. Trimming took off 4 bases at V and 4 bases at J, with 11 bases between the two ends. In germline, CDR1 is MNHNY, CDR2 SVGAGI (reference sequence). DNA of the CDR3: TGTGCCAGCAGTTTGTGGGGCGCGAATCAGCCCCAGCATTTT. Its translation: CASSLWGANQPQHF.

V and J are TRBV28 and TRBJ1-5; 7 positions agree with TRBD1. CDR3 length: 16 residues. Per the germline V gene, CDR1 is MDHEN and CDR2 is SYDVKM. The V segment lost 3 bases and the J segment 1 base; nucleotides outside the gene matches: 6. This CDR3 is CASSFPGQWSNQPQHF. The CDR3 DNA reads TGTGCCAGCAGTTTCCCGGGACAGTGGAGCAATCAGCCCCAGCATTTT.

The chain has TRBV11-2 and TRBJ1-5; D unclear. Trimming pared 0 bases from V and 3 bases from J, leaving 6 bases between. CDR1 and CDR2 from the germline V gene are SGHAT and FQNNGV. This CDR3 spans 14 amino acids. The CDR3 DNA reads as TGTGCCAGCAGCTTAGAACGGTTCAATCAGCCCCAGCATTTT. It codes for CASSLERFNQPQHF.

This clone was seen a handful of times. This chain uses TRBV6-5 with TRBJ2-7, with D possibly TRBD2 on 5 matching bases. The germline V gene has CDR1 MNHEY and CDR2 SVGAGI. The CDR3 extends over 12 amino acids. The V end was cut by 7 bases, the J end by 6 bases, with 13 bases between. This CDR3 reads CASTGSAGEQYF. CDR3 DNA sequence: TGTGCCAGCACCGGTAGTGCGGGCGAGCAGTACTTC.

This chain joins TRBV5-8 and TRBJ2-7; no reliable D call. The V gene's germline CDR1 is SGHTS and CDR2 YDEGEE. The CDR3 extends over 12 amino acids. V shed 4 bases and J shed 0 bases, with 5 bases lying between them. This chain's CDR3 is CASSVPSYEQYF. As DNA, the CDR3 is TGTGCCAGCAGCGTCCCCTCCTACGAGCAGTACTTC. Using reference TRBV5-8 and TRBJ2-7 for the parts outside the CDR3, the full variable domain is EAGVTQSPTHLIKTRGQQATLRCSPISGHTSVYWYQQALGLGLQFLLWYDEGEERNRGNFPPRFSGRQFPNYSSELNVNALELEDSALYLCASSVPSYEQYFGPGTRLTVT.

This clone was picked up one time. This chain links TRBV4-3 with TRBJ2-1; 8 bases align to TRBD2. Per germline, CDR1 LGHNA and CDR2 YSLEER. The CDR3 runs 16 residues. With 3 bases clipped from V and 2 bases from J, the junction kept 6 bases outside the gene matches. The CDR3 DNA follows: TGCGCCAGCAGCCATTTAAGCGGGAGTCCCTACAATGAGCAGTTCTTC. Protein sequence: CASSHLSGSPYNEQFF.

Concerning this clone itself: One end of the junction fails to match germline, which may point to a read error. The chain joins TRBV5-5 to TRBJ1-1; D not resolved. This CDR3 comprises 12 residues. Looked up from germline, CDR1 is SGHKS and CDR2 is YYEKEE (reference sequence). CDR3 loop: CASSLDLNSRLF. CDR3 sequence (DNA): TGTGCCAGCAGCTTGGACCTGAACTCTCGCCTTTTT.

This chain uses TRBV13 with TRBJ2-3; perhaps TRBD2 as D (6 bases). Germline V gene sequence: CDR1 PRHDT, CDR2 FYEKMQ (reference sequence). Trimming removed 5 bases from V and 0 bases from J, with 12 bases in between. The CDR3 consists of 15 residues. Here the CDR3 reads CASSGRGGSTDTQYF. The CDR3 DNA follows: TGTGCCAGCAGCGGGCGGGGAGGTAGCACAGATACGCAGTATTTT.

The CDR3 is CATMYQETQYF. For the CDR3, the DNA is TGTGCCACGATGTACCAAGAGACCCAGTACTTC. The gene calls are TRBV27 and TRBJ2-5; D gene unclear. Trimming removed 10 bases from V and 0 bases from J, with 6 bases in between. CDR1 and CDR2 (germline): MNHEY, SMNVEV (reference sequence). The CDR3 length is 11 residues.

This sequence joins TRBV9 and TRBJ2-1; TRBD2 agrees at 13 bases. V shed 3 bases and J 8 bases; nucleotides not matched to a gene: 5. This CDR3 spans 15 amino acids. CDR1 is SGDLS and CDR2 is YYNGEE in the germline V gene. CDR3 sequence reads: CASSDRTSGSYEQFF. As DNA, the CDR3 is TGTGCCAGCAGCGACCGGACTAGCGGGAGCTATGAGCAGTTCTTC.

CDR3 protein: CASSLGAAGRAFF. The CDR3 DNA reads as TGTGCCAGCAGCTTAGGGGCGGCAGGGAGGGCTTTCTTT. The chain couples TRBV11-2 to TRBJ1-1, with TRBD1 as a possible D gene (5 bases). Germline CDR1 SGHAT, CDR2 FQNNGV. This CDR3 has 13 residues. Trimming took off 1 base at V and 11 bases at J, with 14 bases between the two ends.

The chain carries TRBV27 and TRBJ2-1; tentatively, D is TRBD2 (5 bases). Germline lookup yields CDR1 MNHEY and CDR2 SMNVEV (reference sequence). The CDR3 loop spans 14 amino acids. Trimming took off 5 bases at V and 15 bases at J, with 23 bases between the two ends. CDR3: CASSMGLSGRGWFF. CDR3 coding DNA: TGTGCCAGCAGTATGGGCCTTTCCGGCCGGGGTTGGTTCTTC.

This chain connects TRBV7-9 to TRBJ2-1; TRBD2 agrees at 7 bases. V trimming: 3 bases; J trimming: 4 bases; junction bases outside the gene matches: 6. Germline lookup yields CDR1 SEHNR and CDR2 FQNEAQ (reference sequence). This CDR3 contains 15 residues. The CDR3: CASSFPAGTYNEQFF. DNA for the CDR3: TGTGCCAGCAGCTTCCCAGCGGGGACGTACAATGAGCAGTTCTTC. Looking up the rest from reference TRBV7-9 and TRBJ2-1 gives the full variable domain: DTGVSQNPRHKITKRGQNVTFRCDPISEHNRLYWYRQTLGQGPEFLTYFQNEAQLEKSRLLSDRFSAERPKGSFSTLEIQRTEQGDSAMYLCASSFPAGTYNEQFFGPGTRLTVL.

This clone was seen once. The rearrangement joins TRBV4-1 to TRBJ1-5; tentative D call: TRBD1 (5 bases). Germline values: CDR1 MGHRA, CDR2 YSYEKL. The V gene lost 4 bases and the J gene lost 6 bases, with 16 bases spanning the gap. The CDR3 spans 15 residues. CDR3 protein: CASSLRRGDAQPQHF. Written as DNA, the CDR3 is TGCGCCAGCAGCCTACGACGGGGGGATGCTCAGCCCCAGCATTTT.

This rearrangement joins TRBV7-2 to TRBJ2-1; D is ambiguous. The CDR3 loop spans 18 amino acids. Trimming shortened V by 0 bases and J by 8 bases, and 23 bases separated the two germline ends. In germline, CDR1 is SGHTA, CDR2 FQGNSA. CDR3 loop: CASSLAVNELQASDEQFF. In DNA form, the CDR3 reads TGTGCCAGCAGCTTAGCAGTTAACGAACTACAAGCTTCGGATGAGCAGTTCTTC.

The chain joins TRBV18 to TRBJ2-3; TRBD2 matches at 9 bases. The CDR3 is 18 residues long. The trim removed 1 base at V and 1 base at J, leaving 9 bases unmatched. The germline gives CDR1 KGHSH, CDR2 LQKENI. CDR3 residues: CASSPRAGGGYGTDTQYF. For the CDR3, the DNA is TGTGCCAGCTCACCACGAGCGGGAGGAGGGTACGGCACAGATACGCAGTATTTT. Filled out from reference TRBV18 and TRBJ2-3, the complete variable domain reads NAGVMQNPRHLVRRRGQEARLRCSPMKGHSHVYWYRQLPEEGLKFMVYLQKENIIDESGMPKERFSAEFPKEGPSILRIQQVVRGDSAAYFCASSPRAGGGYGTDTQYFGPGTRLTVL.